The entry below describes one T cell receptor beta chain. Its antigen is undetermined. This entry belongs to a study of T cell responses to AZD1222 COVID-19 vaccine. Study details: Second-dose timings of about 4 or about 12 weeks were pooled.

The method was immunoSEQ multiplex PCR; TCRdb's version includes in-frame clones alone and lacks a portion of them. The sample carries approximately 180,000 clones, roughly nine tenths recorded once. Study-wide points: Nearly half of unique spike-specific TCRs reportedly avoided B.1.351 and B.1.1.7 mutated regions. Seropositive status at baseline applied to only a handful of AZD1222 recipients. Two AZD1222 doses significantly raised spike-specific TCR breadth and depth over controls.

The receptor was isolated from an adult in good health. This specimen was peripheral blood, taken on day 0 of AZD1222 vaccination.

In DNA form, the CDR3 reads TGTGCCAGCAGGTCATGGGAGCGCCTCACCGGGGAGCTGTTTTTT. Translated: CASRSWERLTGELFF. V and J are TRBV6-5 and TRBJ2-2; a weak D match, TRBD2 (5 bases). Germline V gene data show CDR1 as MNHEY and CDR2 as SVGAGI. V was cut by 6 bases and J by 4 bases, with 15 bases left in between. There are 15 residues in the CDR3.